This TCR beta chain was recovered during a study of beta chain features in type 1 diabetes. Regarding the study as a whole: Fewer junction insertions and more nucleotide deletions appeared in type 1 diabetes patients. HLA effects on TCRB rearrangement stayed unresolved here. Short templates might get an advantage during PCR, and this would be equal in patients and controls.

The V gene end was trimmed by 5 bases and the J gene end by 2 bases; junction bases not matched to a gene: 9. The CDR3 extends over 15 amino acids. Per the germline V gene, CDR1 is MNHEY and CDR2 is SMNVEV (reference sequence). This clone was seen a few times. Its antigen is unidentified. Sequenced material consisted of expressed TCRB transcripts (all of the isolated RNA was reverse transcribed). The data were produced by immunoSEQ multiplex PCR, yet TCRdb's version contains in-frame clones alone and is incomplete. The table shows about 240,000 clones, with 27% occurring only once. The source material was central memory CD4+ T cells from blood. The chain combines TRBV27 with TRBJ2-7, with TRBD1 matching over 7 bases. The receptor was isolated from a man under 40 in good health. CDR3: CASSPSPGTAYEQYF. The CDR3 DNA is TGTGCCAGCAGTCCCTCTCCCGGGACAGCCTACGAGCAGTACTTC.